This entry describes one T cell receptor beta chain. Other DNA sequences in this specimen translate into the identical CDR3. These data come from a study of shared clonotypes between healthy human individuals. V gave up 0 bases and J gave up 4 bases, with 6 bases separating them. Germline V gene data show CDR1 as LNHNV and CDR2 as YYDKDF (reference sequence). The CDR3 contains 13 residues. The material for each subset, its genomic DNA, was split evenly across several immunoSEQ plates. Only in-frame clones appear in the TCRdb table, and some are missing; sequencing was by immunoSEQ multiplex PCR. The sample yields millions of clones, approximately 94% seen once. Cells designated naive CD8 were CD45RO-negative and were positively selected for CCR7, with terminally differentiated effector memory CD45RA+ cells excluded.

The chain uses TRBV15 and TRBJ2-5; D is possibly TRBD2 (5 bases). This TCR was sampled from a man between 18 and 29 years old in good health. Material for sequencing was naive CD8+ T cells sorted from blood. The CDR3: CATSRDRGETQYF. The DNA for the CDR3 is TGTGCCACCAGCAGAGATCGGGGAGAGACCCAGTACTTC.